These 25 T cell receptor beta chains share one sample of origin, sequenced in a study of T cell responses to AZD1222 COVID-19 vaccine. Sequenced by immunoSEQ multiplex PCR; TCRdb stores in-frame clones only, minus some. This sample has 100,000 to 150,000 clones, with around 90% found just once. The sequencing here drew on peripheral blood, taken on day 0 of AZD1222 vaccination. All receptors derive from an adult in good health.

The J gene is TRBJ2-1, the V gene TRBV7-7; D may be TRBD2 (6 bases). Germline-derived CDR1 and CDR2 are SSHAT and FNYEAQ (reference sequence). Trimming pared 0 bases from V and 6 bases from J, leaving 9 bases between. The CDR3 has 14 amino acids. The CDR3 bases are TGTGCCAGCAGCTTAGCGGGAGGCGCCAATGAGCAGTTCTTC. It yields the protein CASSLAGGANEQFF.

This chain uses TRBV7-2 with TRBJ2-7; TRBD2 matches at 9 bases. The CDR3 covers 15 residues. From germline, CDR1 is SGHTA and CDR2 FQGNSA. V lost 1 base to trimming and J lost 7 bases; unmatched junction nucleotides: 8. CDR3 protein: CASSLDSSREGEQYF. The CDR3, as DNA: TGTGCCAGCAGCTTAGATAGCTCGCGGGAGGGAGAGCAGTACTTC.

The chain joins TRBV11-3 to TRBJ2-7; possible D gene TRBD2, 6 bases. Trimming left V 5 bases short and J 1 base short, with 9 bases between. The length of the CDR3 is 13 residues. Germline CDR1 is SGHNT and CDR2 is YENEEA. CDR3 in amino acids: CASSPRESYEQYF. DNA of the CDR3: TGTGCCAGCAGCCCTCGGGAGTCCTACGAGCAGTACTTC.

J is TRBJ2-3 and V is TRBV6-6, with 12 nucleotides matching TRBD2. V dropped 6 bases and J dropped 4; count of bases not matched to a gene: 5. Germline lookup yields CDR1 MNHNY and CDR2 SVGAGI (reference sequence). This CDR3 is 15 amino acids long. In DNA form, the CDR3 reads TGTGCCAGCAGGAGACTAGCGGGAGTCTCAGATACGCAGTATTTT. It encodes CASRRLAGVSDTQYF.

This chain links TRBV7-2 with TRBJ2-7; D is perhaps TRBD2 (5 bases). This CDR3 comprises 15 residues. Looked up from germline, CDR1 is SGHTA and CDR2 is FQGNSA. V was cut by 3 bases and J by 0 bases, with 12 bases left in between. The CDR3 protein is CASSLYEGSSYEQYF. DNA for the CDR3: TGTGCCAGCAGCTTGTACGAGGGTAGCTCCTACGAGCAGTACTTC.

V gene TRBV11-2 combines with J gene TRBJ1-2; 9 nucleotides agree with TRBD1. V lost 4 bases to trimming and J lost 7 bases; unmatched junction nucleotides: 7. This CDR3 is 14 amino acids long. Germline CDR1 SGHAT, CDR2 FQNNGV. The DNA for the CDR3 is TGTGCCAGCAGCTCCGGACAGGGGATCGGTGGCTACACCTTC. Protein product: CASSSGQGIGGYTF.

This sequence joins TRBV2 and TRBJ1-2, with unresolved D. CDR1 is SNHLY, CDR2 FYNNEI, per germline. V was trimmed by 3 bases and J by 4 bases, leaving 9 bases between them. The length of the CDR3 is 13 residues. The CDR3 coding sequence is TGTGCCAGCAGTGATCGCGCCTCCTATGGCTACACCTTC. Encoded protein: CASSDRASYGYTF.

The genes are TRBV13 and TRBJ2-5, with TRBD2 matching over 11 bases. Germline V CDR1 and CDR2: PRHDT, FYEKMQ (reference sequence). Unmatched junction bases numbered 5, after V lost 3 bases and J lost 2 bases. The CDR3 length is 16 residues. The CDR3 reads CASSFRLAGPQETQYF. In DNA form, the CDR3 reads TGTGCCAGCAGCTTTCGACTAGCGGGGCCACAAGAGACCCAGTACTTC.

J is TRBJ1-1 and V is TRBV6-5; D remains ambiguous. The CDR3 is made up of 14 amino acids. The V end was cut by 2 bases, the J end by 3 bases, with 10 bases between. Germline V gives CDR1 MNHEY, CDR2 SVGAGI. The DNA of the CDR3 is TGTGCCAGCAGTTACGGCCCCACTGACACTGAAGCTTTCTTT. Amino acids: CASSYGPTDTEAFF.

V gene TRBV21-1 combines with J gene TRBJ2-7; no DNA check was done on the table's D call, TRBD1. TRBV21-1 is a pseudogene segment. This CDR3 has 15 amino acids. This CDR3 reads CASSPARQQPYEQYF. CDR3 sequence (DNA): TGTGCCAGCAGCCCGGCAAGACAACAGCCCTACGAGCAGTACTTC.

This sequence joins TRBV10-1 and TRBJ2-7, with TRBD2 matching 8 bases. J gave up 2 bases and V 5 bases, and 5 bases lay outside the gene matches. The CDR3 spans 14 residues. Germline CDR1 is WNHNN and CDR2 is SYGVQD (reference sequence). The CDR3 DNA sequence: TGCGCCAGCAGTAATACTAGCGGCCCCTACGAGCAGTACTTC. This gives the protein CASSNTSGPYEQYF.

DNA for the CDR3: TGTGCCAGCAGCTTGGCCCGTCAGGCGACCTACAATGAGCAGTTCTTC. Encoded protein: CASSLARQATYNEQFF. The chain joins TRBV5-5 to TRBJ2-1; D ambiguous. The germline V gene encodes CDR1 SGHKS and CDR2 YYEKEE (reference sequence). Trimming pared 0 bases from V and 2 bases from J, leaving 12 bases between. The CDR3 has 16 residues.

This clone was counted a few times. This chain joins TRBV7-9 and TRBJ1-2; the D is unclear. V lost 1 base to trimming and J lost 1 base, with 10 bases between them. The CDR3 contains 15 residues. Germline V gene sequence: CDR1 SEHNR, CDR2 FQNEAQ (reference sequence). The CDR3: CASSLGGEFNYGYTF. The CDR3 DNA reads as TGTGCCAGCAGCTTAGGGGGAGAGTTTAACTATGGCTACACCTTC.

The genes are TRBV5-6 and TRBJ1-1; D remains unclear. There are 13 residues in the CDR3. V dropped 2 bases and J dropped 0 bases, with 5 bases sitting between them. Looked up from germline, CDR1 is SGHDT and CDR2 is YYEEEE. The CDR3 DNA is TGTGCCAGCAGCTTAGTTATGAACACTGAAGCTTTCTTT. Translating gives CASSLVMNTEAFF. The full variable domain, with the rest looked up from reference TRBV5-6 and TRBJ1-1, is DAGVTQSPTHLIKTRGQQVTLRCSPKSGHDTVSWYQQALGQGPQFIFQYYEEEERQRGNFPDRFSGHQFPNYSSELNVNALLLGDSALYLCASSLVMNTEAFFGQGTRLTVV.

V and J are TRBV30 and TRBJ1-2, with D uncertain. The CDR3 sequence is 12 residues long. Trimming stripped 5 bases from V and 0 bases from J, with 7 bases between. CDR1 and CDR2 from the germline V gene are GTSNPN and SVGIG (reference sequence). For the CDR3, the DNA is TGTGCCTGGGTCCGGGCTAACTATGGCTACACCTTC. Translating it yields CAWVRANYGYTF.

This sequence joins TRBV5-1 and TRBJ2-4; D is perhaps TRBD2 (5 bases). This CDR3 region has 14 residues. Germline V gene data show CDR1 as SGHRS and CDR2 as YFSETQ. V lost 0 bases and J 6 bases, leaving 10 bases between the germline ends. The CDR3 is CASSLDGRGNIQYF. The DNA of the CDR3 is TGCGCCAGCAGCTTGGACGGACGGGGAAACATTCAGTACTTC.

This clone has a handful of counts. The chain is built from TRBV6-2 or TRBV6-3 and TRBJ1-1; D is undetermined. V gave up 6 bases and J gave up 1 base, with 9 bases separating them. The V gene's germline CDR1 is MNHEY and CDR2 SVGEGT. This CDR3 comprises 13 residues. In DNA form, the CDR3 reads TGTGCCAGCAGCCCTGACGAGAACACTGAAGCTTTCTTT. It is translated as CASSPDENTEAFF.

The V call is TRBV7-2, the J call TRBJ1-2, with 9 bases identical to TRBD1. V was pared by 4 bases and J by 5 bases, with 8 bases of the junction left unmatched. This CDR3 comprises 15 residues. CDR1 is SGHTA, CDR2 FQGNSA, per germline. CDR3 amino acids: CASSSYPTGGYGYTF. DNA for the CDR3: TGTGCCAGCAGCTCATACCCGACAGGGGGTTATGGCTACACCTTC.

DNA for the CDR3: TGCAGTGCTAGTCGAGGGACGAACACCGGGGAGCTGTTTTTT. Encoded protein: CSASRGTNTGELFF. The genes are TRBV20-1 and TRBJ2-2; possibly TRBD2 for D (5 bases). The germline gives CDR1 DFQATT, CDR2 SNEGSKA (reference sequence). The CDR3 sequence is 14 residues long. V was pared by 3 bases and J by 0 bases, with 8 bases between.

The chain links TRBV6-5 to TRBJ1-2, with D maybe TRBD1 (5 bases). In germline, CDR1 is MNHEY, CDR2 SVGAGI. This CDR3 region has 13 residues. The V gene lost 6 bases and the J gene lost 5 bases, with 13 bases spanning the gap. The CDR3 loop is CASRPGGVYGYTF. The CDR3 DNA is TGTGCCAGCAGGCCCGGGGGGGTGTATGGCTACACCTTC.

This chain uses TRBV6-5 with TRBJ1-6; unclear D gene. CDR3 length: 14 residues. Trimming stripped 5 bases from V and 5 bases from J, with 10 bases between. CDR1 MNHEY and CDR2 SVGAGI come from the germline V gene. For the CDR3, the DNA is TGTGCCAGCAGTCAGCGGAGAGATAATTCACCCCTCCACTTT. Amino acids: CASSQRRDNSPLHF.

The rearrangement joins TRBV28 to TRBJ2-5; 11 nucleotides match TRBD2. With 4 bases clipped from V and 3 bases from J, the junction kept 4 bases outside the gene matches. Germline CDR1 reads MDHEN; CDR2 reads SYDVKM. The CDR3 loop spans 15 amino acids. For the CDR3, the DNA is TGTGCCAGCAGTTCAGGGGGACTAGCGGAAGAGACCCAGTACTTC. It specifies CASSSGGLAEETQYF.

V and J are TRBV5-4 and TRBJ1-2; D remains unclear. This CDR3 has 15 residues. V was pared by 0 bases and J by 12 bases, with 21 bases between. The V gene's germline CDR1 is SGHNT and CDR2 YYREEE (reference sequence). DNA of the CDR3: TGTGCCAGCAGCTTGGCGGGTGGAGGGCCGAGGTTCCACACCTTC. This translates into CASSLAGGGPRFHTF.

CDR3 in amino acids: CASSLDGSSYEQYF. CDR3 in DNA: TGTGCCAGCAGCTTAGACGGGAGCTCCTACGAGCAGTACTTC. The V and J genes are TRBV7-9 and TRBJ2-7; D is possibly TRBD2 (6 bases). Trimming took 1 base from V and 0 from J, leaving 7 bases between them. This CDR3 region has 14 residues. In germline, CDR1 is SEHNR, CDR2 FQNEAQ (reference sequence).

J is TRBJ2-7 and V is TRBV7-3; maybe TRBD2 (6 bases). From germline, CDR1 is SGHTA and CDR2 FQGTGA. The CDR3 loop spans 13 amino acids. Trimming shortened V by 5 bases and J by 6 bases, and 14 bases separated the two germline ends. This CDR3 reads CASSRGGSAEQYF. CDR3 bases: TGTGCCAGCAGCCGGGGAGGCTCCGCCGAGCAGTACTTC.